This T cell receptor (beta chain) originates from a study of T cell changes during pregnancy in multiple sclerosis. Clones were read by immunoSEQ multiplex PCR, and TCRdb kept only the in-frame ones, dropping some. This table has about 42,000 clones, roughly nine tenths appearing once. This specimen was CD4+ T cells from peripheral blood mononuclear cells, taken after pregnancy. The receptor's source is a female donor with multiple sclerosis, enrolled in a pregnancy study.

The CDR3 DNA reads TGTGCCAGCAGCGTGCAGGGACAGAACGATGGCTACACCTTC. It translates to CASSVQGQNDGYTF. The chain joins TRBV9 to TRBJ1-2; 7 positions agree with TRBD1. V lost 2 bases and J lost 6; bases outside the gene matches: 7. This CDR3 comprises 14 residues. Germline V lookup: CDR1 SGDLS, CDR2 YYNGEE.